This T cell receptor (beta chain) originates from a study of identical twins. Points from the study as a whole: Within monozygotic twins, out-of-frame TCR alpha sharing was underestimated by the models.

TCRdb re-derived calls from the 5' RACE reads in MiXCR, one entry per CDR3 protein. Of roughly 720,000 distinct CDR3 sequences listed, roughly 20% are singletons. Healthy Caucasians, and only they, were the donors. The CDR3 contains 13 residues. Germline V gene sequence: CDR1 DFQATT, CDR2 SNEGSKA (reference sequence). V lost 6 bases and J lost 6, with 17 bases in between. This clonotype was seen only a few times. Its antigen is not identified. The same specimen was also included in a second study, on T cells expressing NK-cell markers.

This chain connects TRBV20-1 to TRBJ1-2, with a weak D call TRBD1 (5 bases). Sequenced material: PBMCs. The clonotype was recovered from a woman aged 18-35 years in good health. The CDR3: CSAREPRINGYTF. The DNA for the CDR3 is TGCAGTGCCAGGGAGCCCCGGATAAATGGCTACACCTTC.